Listed below are T cell receptor beta chains from one sample, sequenced in a study of blood T cell repertoires in COVID-19. Sequenced by immunoSEQ multiplex PCR; TCRdb stores in-frame clones only, minus some. The sample carries fewer than 350,000 clones, approximately 85% recorded once. Sequencing was done on a sample of PBMCs or T cells enriched from blood (not recorded which). The receptor set was obtained from a man younger than 45 who had recovered from COVID-19. CDR3s include the opening cysteine and the closing phenylalanine or tryptophan. D genes are given only for firm matches. The size field is filled for only some rows; it gives once, few, many or a size class.

d_call	v_call	j_call	clone_size	cdr3_aa	cdr3_nt
.	TRBV25-1	TRBJ1-3	.	CASSELGTKKNTIYF	TGTGCCAGCAGTGAATTAGGGACAAAGAAAAACACCATATATTTT
.	TRBV3-1/TRBV3-2	TRBJ2-1	.	CASTPGLFYNEQFF	TGTGCCAGCACCCCCGGACTATTCTACAATGAGCAGTTCTTC
TRBD2	TRBV30	TRBJ2-1	few	CARGGGGARIYNEQFF	TGTGCCCGCGGCGGCGGGGGGGCACGCATTTACAATGAGCAGTTCTTC
.	TRBV30	TRBJ2-7	.	CAWSAGGWGDQYF	TGTGCCTGGAGTGCGGGGGGCTGGGGGGATCAGTACTTC
TRBD1	TRBV7-6	TRBJ2-5	.	CASSLDRGGAEETQYF	TGTGCCAGCAGCTTGGACAGGGGAGGGGCCGAAGAGACCCAGTACTTC
TRBD1	TRBV27	TRBJ1-6	once	CASSLSRGVNSPLHF	TGTGCCAGCAGTTTATCCAGGGGGGTGAATTCACCCCTCCACTTT
TRBD1	TRBV2	TRBJ1-1	.	CASSPTSGQGVF	TGTGCCAGCTCGCCCACCTCGGGACAGGGCGTCTTT
.	TRBV9	TRBJ1-1	few	CASSVDGRNTEAFF	TGTGCCAGCAGCGTAGACGGGAGGAACACTGAAGCTTTCTTT
.	TRBV30	TRBJ1-3	many	CAWSTGTGGNTIYF	TGTGCCTGGAGTACCGGGACCGGGGGGAACACCATATATTTT
TRBD2	TRBV7-2	TRBJ2-5	.	CASSLLRGGGAETQYF	TGTGCCAGCAGCTTACTCCGCGGGGGGGGAGCGGAGACCCAGTACTTC
.	TRBV10-2	TRBJ2-7	few	CASSEWGPENEQYF	TGCGCCAGCAGTGAGTGGGGGCCGGAGAACGAGCAGTACTTC
.	TRBV18	TRBJ1-2	.	CASSPDVRGGYGYTF	TGTGCCAGCTCACCAGATGTCAGGGGCGGCTATGGCTACACCTTC
TRBD1	TRBV5-1	TRBJ2-2	few	CASSGTGTGSTGELFF	TGCGCCAGCAGCGGAACCGGGACAGGGTCCACCGGGGAGCTGTTTTTT
.	TRBV5-1	TRBJ2-1	.	CASSLATQGDEQFF	TGCGCCAGCAGCTTGGCCACTCAGGGCGATGAGCAGTTCTTC
TRBD2	TRBV3-1/TRBV3-2	TRBJ2-1	.	CASSQFYPSGQLSRSGGLNEQFF	TGTGCCAGCAGCCAATTTTATCCTTCTGGGCAGTTAAGTAGGAGCGGGGGGCTTAATGAGCAGTTCTTC
TRBD2	TRBV27	TRBJ2-1	few	CASRGLVSNEQFF	TGTGCCAGCAGAGGACTAGTTTCAAATGAGCAGTTCTTC
TRBD2	TRBV7-9	TRBJ2-5	.	CASSLGLAGAQETQYF	TGTGCCAGCAGCCTCGGACTAGCGGGGGCCCAGGAGACCCAGTACTTC
.	TRBV27	TRBJ1-2	.	CASRQRGGIYGYTF	TGTGCCAGCAGACAGAGGGGGGGGATCTATGGCTACACCTTC
TRBD1	TRBV7-9	TRBJ2-1	.	CASSPFGQGFINEQFF	TGTGCCAGCAGCCCGTTTGGACAGGGATTTATCAATGAGCAGTTCTTC
TRBD2	TRBV18	TRBJ2-7	.	CASSPAPGGYEQYF	TGTGCCAGCTCACCAGCACCGGGGGGCTACGAGCAGTACTTC
.	TRBV19	TRBJ1-2	.	CASSIERGPPDGYTF	TGTGCCAGTAGTATAGAGCGGGGCCCCCCGGACGGCTACACCTTC
TRBD2	TRBV4-1	TRBJ2-3	.	CASSQGLAGGIDTQYF	TGCGCCAGCAGCCAAGGGCTAGCGGGGGGTATAGATACGCAGTATTTT